Below are 26 T cell receptor beta chains sequenced from a single sample in a study of graft-versus-host responses after intestinal transplantation. These receptors have no known antigen. Clones were sequenced by immunoSEQ multiplex PCR, and TCRdb holds only the in-frame ones, with some missing. This sample has about 26,000 clones, with about 81% found just once. Here the sequenced sample was unstimulated CD4+ T cells sorted from spleen or lymph node cells, taken before intestinal transplant. These receptors came from a human donor who received an intestinal transplant.

The sample holds a few counts of this clone. The genes are TRBV27 and TRBJ1-4; 7 bases are a match to TRBD1. This CDR3 is 14 amino acids long. Germline trimming cut 2 bases from V and 6 bases from J; bases unmatched to any gene: 3. Germline values: CDR1 MNHEY, CDR2 SMNVEV (reference sequence). The CDR3 sequence: CASSLGRGDEKLFF. The CDR3 DNA reads TGTGCCAGCAGTTTAGGCAGGGGGGATGAAAAACTGTTTTTT.

Remarks on this clone: The same CDR3 is also encoded by other DNA sequences in this sample. Here the CDR3 DNA reads TGTGCCAGCAGGGCTGGGGGGAGTTCTGGGGCCAACGTCCTGACTTTC. Its protein is CASRAGGSSGANVLTF. This rearrangement joins TRBV28 to TRBJ2-6; D perhaps matches TRBD2 (6 bases). The V and J ends lost 6 bases and 1 base respectively, with 13 bases between them. The CDR3 loop spans 16 amino acids. CDR1 and CDR2 (germline): MDHEN, SYDVKM.

This sequence joins TRBV10-1 and TRBJ2-2, with 10 nucleotides matching TRBD1. Germline V CDR1 and CDR2: WNHNN, SYGVQD (reference sequence). The CDR3 totals 17 residues. J lost 5 bases, V lost 4 bases, and 10 bases had no gene match. In DNA, the CDR3 is TGCGCCAGCAGTGCCTGGAGACAGGGGGCGAGTACCGGGGAGCTGTTTTTT. Its translation: CASSAWRQGASTGELFF.

The genes are TRBV7-9 and TRBJ1-5; possibly TRBD1 for D (5 bases). From germline, CDR1 is SEHNR and CDR2 FQNEAQ (reference sequence). This CDR3 is 18 amino acids long. Between the trimmed V and J ends, which lost 1 base and 1 base, there was a span of 17 bases. In DNA form, the CDR3 reads TGTGCCAGCAGCTTAGGCTGGGGTCAGGGAGGGAGCAATCAGCCCCAGCATTTT. This codes for CASSLGWGQGGSNQPQHF.

The chain employs TRBV2 and TRBJ2-3; 11 bases are a match to TRBD2. The CDR3 extends over 15 amino acids. V was pared by 6 bases and J by 12 bases, with 14 bases of the junction left unmatched. CDR1 and CDR2 from the germline V gene are SNHLY and FYNNEI. CDR3 residues: CASRDLLAGAPNQYF. CDR3 in DNA: TGTGCCAGCAGGGACCTACTAGCGGGGGCGCCCAACCAGTATTTT.

As for this clone: One junction end does not reproduce the germline sequence, and a read error may be involved. The same CDR3 can be traced to other DNA sequences in this sample. CDR3 nucleotide sequence: TGTGCTAGCAGTGAGGCCTTGGGAGGTCAAGAAGCTTTCTTT. Translated, it gives CASSEALGGQEAFF. V gene TRBV2 combines with J gene TRBJ1-1; D is undetermined. The germline V gene has CDR1 SNHLY and CDR2 FYNNEI. This CDR3 comprises 14 residues. Full variable domain (remainder filled in from reference TRBV2 and TRBJ1-1): EPEVTQTPSHQVTQMGQEVILRCVPISNHLYFYWYRQILGQKVEFLVSFYNNEISEKSEIFDDQFSVERPDGSNFTLKIRSTKLEDSAMYFCASSEALGGQEAFFGQGTRLTVV.

This chain uses TRBV19 with TRBJ2-5; 7 positions match TRBD2. The V gene end was trimmed by 4 bases and the J gene end by 2 bases; junction bases not matched to a gene: 4. Germline CDR1 is LNHDA and CDR2 is SQIVND (reference sequence). CDR3 length: 14 amino acids. CDR3 nucleotide sequence: TGTGCCAGTAGTACCCTAGCGGAACAAGAGACCCAGTACTTC. This sequence encodes CASSTLAEQETQYF.

V is TRBV5-1 and J is TRBJ2-7; D gene uncertain. The CDR3 has 16 amino acids. V was cut by 2 bases and J by 2 bases, with 17 bases left in between. Germline CDR1 and CDR2: SGHRS and YFSETQ. The CDR3 is CASSFLPITFTYEQYF. As DNA, the CDR3 is TGCGCCAGCAGCTTCCTCCCGATCACCTTCACCTACGAGCAGTACTTC.

The rearrangement links TRBV5-5 to TRBJ2-7; D might be TRBD1 or TRBD2, each matching 5 bases. The V end lost 6 bases, the J end lost 2 bases, and 9 bases lay between the germline ends. The CDR3 length is 12 residues. Germline assignment: CDR1 SGHKS and CDR2 YYEKEE (reference sequence). The CDR3 DNA reads as TGTGCCAGCACCGGGACCACCTACGAGCAGTACTTC. Residues: CASTGTTYEQYF.

The chain employs TRBV5-1 and TRBJ2-1; D remains ambiguous. The CDR3 consists of 15 residues. V was shortened by 4 bases and J by 0 bases, with 11 bases between the two germline ends. Germline V lookup: CDR1 SGHRS, CDR2 YFSETQ. CDR3 loop: CASSPRRSSYNEQFF. CDR3 nucleotide sequence: TGCGCCAGCAGCCCCCGACGGAGCTCCTACAATGAGCAGTTCTTC.

The chain is built from TRBV5-1 and TRBJ2-3; possibly TRBD2 for D (6 bases). Trimming pared 0 bases from V and 5 bases from J, leaving 13 bases between. CDR3 length: 15 residues. Germline V gene data show CDR1 as SGHRS and CDR2 as YFSETQ. CDR3 DNA: TGCGCCAGCAGCTTGGCCCCAGCGGGCCGAGATACGCAGTATTTT. It yields the protein CASSLAPAGRDTQYF. The full variable domain, in which reference TRBV5-1 and TRBJ2-3 provide the parts outside the CDR3, is KAGVTQTPRYLIKTRGQQVTLSCSPISGHRSVSWYQQTPGQGLQFLFEYFSETQRNKGNFPGRFSGRQFSNSRSEMNVSTLELGDSALYLCASSLAPAGRDTQYFGPGTRLTVL.

The genes are TRBV5-1 and TRBJ2-7, with D perhaps matching TRBD1 (6 bases). V lost 5 bases, J lost 1 base, and 13 bases lay in between. The germline CDR1 and CDR2 sequences are SGHRS and YFSETQ. The CDR3 is 14 residues long. CDR3 nucleotide sequence: TGCGCCAGCAGTTCAGGACAGCCGTCCTACGAGCAGTACTTC. This translates into CASSSGQPSYEQYF. Combining the CDR3 with reference TRBV5-1 and TRBJ2-7 gives the whole variable domain KAGVTQTPRYLIKTRGQQVTLSCSPISGHRSVSWYQQTPGQGLQFLFEYFSETQRNKGNFPGRFSGRQFSNSRSEMNVSTLELGDSALYLCASSSGQPSYEQYFGPGTRLTVT.

The chain uses TRBV6-5 and TRBJ2-4; TRBD1 matches 10 bases. The germline V gene encodes CDR1 MNHEY and CDR2 SVGAGI. V trimming: 6 bases; J trimming: 7 bases; junction bases outside the gene matches: 0. There are 12 residues in the CDR3. This CDR3 reads CASRTGGNIQYF. The CDR3 DNA reads TGTGCCAGCAGGACAGGGGGCAACATTCAGTACTTC.

This chain joins TRBV2 and TRBJ2-6; TRBD2 agrees at 8 bases. Germline V gene lookup returns CDR1 SNHLY and CDR2 FYNNEI. CDR3 length equals 17 residues. V was clipped by 8 bases and J by 0 bases; unmatched bases: 9. CDR3 sequence: CASASGGLPSGANVLTF. The CDR3 nucleotides read TGTGCCAGCGCCTCGGGGGGGCTCCCCTCTGGGGCCAACGTCCTGACTTTC.

The rearrangement links TRBV14 to TRBJ1-1; D is unresolved. The V and J ends lost 1 base and 4 bases respectively, with 4 bases between them. The CDR3 has 12 amino acids. Germline CDR1 and CDR2: SGHDN and FVKESK. CDR3 sequence reads: CASSQASTEAFF. The CDR3 coding sequence is TGTGCCAGCAGCCAAGCTTCCACTGAAGCTTTCTTT.

The CDR3 region has the DNA TGCGCCAGCGGTTCCTCCGGACTAGCGGGGTACAATGAGCAGTTCTTC. It yields the protein CASGSSGLAGYNEQFF. The chain carries TRBV4-1 and TRBJ2-1, with 12 bases lining up with TRBD2. Germline-derived CDR1 and CDR2 are MGHRA and YSYEKL. Germline trimming cut 8 bases from V and 4 bases from J; bases unmatched to any gene: 9. The CDR3 runs 16 residues.

The chain is built from TRBV6-5 and TRBJ2-3; 8 positions agree with TRBD1. After removal of 7 bases from V and 3 bases from J, the junction contained 3 bases not matched to a gene. Germline V gene lookup returns CDR1 MNHEY and CDR2 SVGAGI. CDR3 length: 13 residues. This CDR3 reads CASNRGLTDTQYF. The CDR3 coding sequence is TGTGCCAGCAACAGGGGGTTGACAGATACGCAGTATTTT.

This sequence joins TRBV5-1 and TRBJ2-3; no clear D gene. CDR3 size: 15 residues. V was pared by 0 bases and J by 4 bases, with 12 bases between. The germline gives CDR1 SGHRS, CDR2 YFSETQ. CDR3 amino acids: CASSLEARSPDTQYF. The CDR3 DNA reads TGCGCCAGCAGCTTGGAAGCTAGAAGCCCAGATACGCAGTATTTT.

This clone was counted between two and nine times. The V gene is TRBV7-3, the J gene TRBJ2-3; D not certain. Germline values: CDR1 SGHTA, CDR2 FQGTGA. The V end lost 4 bases, the J end lost 1 base, and 3 bases lay between the germline ends. This CDR3 is built from 12 residues. CDR3 protein: CASSSGTDTQYF. The CDR3 nucleotides read TGTGCCAGCAGCTCCGGCACAGATACGCAGTATTTT.

This sequence joins TRBV30 and TRBJ2-7; possibly TRBD1 for D (5 bases). Germline loops: CDR1 GTSNPN, CDR2 SVGIG (reference sequence). The CDR3 totals 13 residues. Trimming removed 2 bases at V and 3 bases at J, with 11 bases between. In DNA, the CDR3 is TGTGCCTGGAGTCTTGAGGACATCTACGAGCAGTACTTC. It is translated as CAWSLEDIYEQYF.

The genes are TRBV10-3 and TRBJ2-1; TRBD2 might be the D (5 bases). There are 15 residues in the CDR3. V was shortened by 6 bases and J by 0 bases, with 12 bases between the two germline ends. CDR1 is ENHRY, CDR2 SYGVKD, per germline. CDR3 sequence (DNA): TGTGCCATCAGACGGGAACAGTCCTCCTACAATGAGCAGTTCTTC. This codes for CAIRREQSSYNEQFF.

This clone showed up just once. The V gene is TRBV6-1, the J gene TRBJ1-6, with TRBD1 matching 8 bases. Germline assignment: CDR1 MNHNS and CDR2 SASEGT. The V segment lost 5 bases and the J segment 9 bases; nucleotides outside the gene matches: 9. CDR3 size: 15 residues. CDR3 nucleotides: TGTGCCAGCAGTTCCGGACAGGGCTTGGGTTCACCCCTCCACTTT. Amino acid sequence: CASSSGQGLGSPLHF.

The V and J genes are TRBV21-1 and TRBJ2-6; the D call in the table, TRBD1, was not verified against the DNA. TRBV21-1 is labeled a pseudogene. This CDR3 region has 19 residues. The CDR3 coding sequence is TGTGCCAGCAGCAAAGCTGGACCGACAGGGGGCAATGGGGCCAACGTCCTGACTTTC. Protein product: CASSKAGPTGGNGANVLTF.

Comments on this clone: Compared with germline, one end of the junction differs, possibly owing to a read error. The V call is TRBV7-7, the J call TRBJ2-5, with 7 bases matching TRBD2. The germline V gene encodes CDR1 SSHAT and CDR2 FNYEAQ (reference sequence). CDR3 size: 15 residues. In DNA, the CDR3 is TGTGCTAGCAGCTTAGGGGAGGGCCGTCAAGAGACCCAGTACTTC. Amino acid sequence: CASSLGEGRQETQYF.

This clone was counted a few times. V gene TRBV5-1 combines with J gene TRBJ2-7; 12 bases agree with TRBD1. Germline V gene sequence: CDR1 SGHRS, CDR2 YFSETQ. With 3 bases clipped from V and 7 bases from J, the junction kept 8 bases outside the gene matches. There are 15 residues in the CDR3. The CDR3 coding sequence is TGCGCCAGCAGCTACGCCGGGACAGGGGGCGAAGAGCAGTACTTC. Protein: CASSYAGTGGEEQYF.

The V gene is TRBV4-2, the J gene TRBJ1-2; 8 nucleotides agree with TRBD1. CDR3 length: 13 residues. V was clipped by 1 base and J by 6 bases; unmatched bases: 1. Germline V gives CDR1 LGHNA, CDR2 YNFKEQ. In DNA, the CDR3 is TGTGCCAGCAGCCAAGGGACAGGGAATGGCTACACCTTC. This gives the protein CASSQGTGNGYTF.